This TCR beta chain was retrieved from a study of cytomegalovirus exposure and HLA in healthy donors. V was pared by 4 bases and J by 2 bases, with 12 bases between. Germline-derived CDR1 and CDR2 are LGHNT and FRNRAP. The CDR3 is 14 amino acids. Both 60 Vbeta primers and 13 Jbeta primers went into the PCR. As originally analysed: An analysis performed later counted roughly 80 million unique TCR beta chains (roughly 10 million of them shared). Repertoires were generated with immunoSEQ multiplex PCR, while TCRdb's copy carries only in-frame clones and drops some. The V and J calls and clone size were taken over from that table, and D and trimming were inferred from the DNA. The data contain around 170,000 clones, over 70% of them seen just once; the ten biggest clones take up roughly 1.5%. Details on this clone: Its antigen remains unknown.

Study findings and constraints: Later on, analysis showed that most CMV-associated TCR beta chains appeared to be HLA-restricted.

The sequence derives from a man between 18 and 29 years old in good health and CMV-seronegative. The sequencing input was PBMCs. The V call is TRBV12-5, the J call TRBJ2-7, with D possibly being TRBD1 (6 bases). The CDR3 spells CASGSGQLAYEQYF. CDR3 DNA: TGTGCTAGTGGTTCCGGACAGTTAGCCTACGAGCAGTACTTC.